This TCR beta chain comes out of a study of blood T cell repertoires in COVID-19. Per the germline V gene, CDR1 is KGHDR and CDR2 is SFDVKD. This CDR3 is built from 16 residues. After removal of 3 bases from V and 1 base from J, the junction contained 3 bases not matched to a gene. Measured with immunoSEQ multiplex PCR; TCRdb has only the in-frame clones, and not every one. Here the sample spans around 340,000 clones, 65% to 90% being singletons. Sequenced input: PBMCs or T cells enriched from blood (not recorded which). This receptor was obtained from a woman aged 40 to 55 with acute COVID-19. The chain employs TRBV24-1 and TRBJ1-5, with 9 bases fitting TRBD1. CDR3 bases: TGTGCCACCAGTGATACCGGACAGGGGAGCAATCAGCCCCAGCATTTT. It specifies CATSDTGQGSNQPQHF.